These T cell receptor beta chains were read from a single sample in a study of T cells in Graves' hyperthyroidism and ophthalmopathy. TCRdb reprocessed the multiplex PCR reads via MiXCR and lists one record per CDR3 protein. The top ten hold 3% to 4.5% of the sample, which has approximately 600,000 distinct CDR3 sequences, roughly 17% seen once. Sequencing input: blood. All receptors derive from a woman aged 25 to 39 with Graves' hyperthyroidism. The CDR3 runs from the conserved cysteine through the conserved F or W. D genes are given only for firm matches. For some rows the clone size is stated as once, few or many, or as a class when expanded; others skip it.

CSAPLKGQTSYNEQFF	TGCAGTGCTCCCCTAAAGGGGCAGACCTCATACAATGAGCAGTTCTTC	TRBV20-1	-	TRBJ2-1	-
CAVALRAYYGYTF	TGTGCCGTCGCCCTACGGGCTTACTATGGCTACACCTTC	TRBV10-3	-	TRBJ1-2	-
CASSQGTYEYYTF	TGTGCCAGCAGCCAAGGCACCTACGAATACTACACCTTC	TRBV3-1	many	TRBJ1-2	-
CASSPNTMNTEAFF	TGCGCCAGCAGCCCTAACACAATGAACACTGAAGCTTTCTTT	TRBV5-1	many	TRBJ1-1	-
CASSAGLIQETQYF	TGTGCCAGCAGCGCGGGACTTATTCAAGAGACCCAGTACTTC	TRBV2	many	TRBJ2-5	-
CASSHGGTAGEIQYF	TGTGCCAGCAGCCACGGTGGGACGGCGGGGGAGATCCAGTACTTC	TRBV3-1	few	TRBJ2-5	TRBD2
CASSLGYGGYEQYF	TGTGCCAGCAGTTTAGGATATGGGGGTTACGAGCAGTACTTC	TRBV28	many	TRBJ2-7	-
CASSEWTGVEKLFF	TGTGCCAGCAGTGAATGGACAGGGGTTGAAAAACTGTTTTTT	TRBV2	-	TRBJ1-4	TRBD1
CASSEPSQPQHF	TGTGCCAGCAGCGAACCGAGTCAGCCCCAGCATTTT	TRBV2	many	TRBJ1-5	-
CASLNSASYNEQFF	TGTGCCAGCCTAAATTCGGCGAGCTACAATGAGCAGTTCTTC	TRBV12-3/TRBV12-4	many	TRBJ2-1	-
CAWSKGEGREIFYEQYF	TGTGCCTGGAGTAAAGGGGAGGGCCGGGAGATTTTCTACGAGCAGTACTTC	TRBV30	many	TRBJ2-7	TRBD2
CTSRRGRARVNTEAFF	TGTACCAGTAGAAGGGGCAGGGCTAGGGTGAACACTGAAGCTTTCTTT	TRBV19	-	TRBJ1-1	-
CASSQEGGIQNTEAFF	TGTGCCAGCAGCCAAGAAGGGGGGATACAGAACACTGAAGCTTTCTTT	TRBV3-1	many	TRBJ1-1	-
CASRGGGNTIYF	TGTGCCAGCAGGGGGGGGGGAAACACCATATATTTT	TRBV27	-	TRBJ1-3	-
CAIKEAPGAKNIQYF	TGTGCCATCAAGGAGGCCCCGGGGGCCAAAAACATTCAGTACTTC	TRBV10-3	-	TRBJ2-4	-
CASSKWVTEAFF	TGTGCCAGCAGCAAGTGGGTGACTGAAGCTTTCTTT	TRBV2	many	TRBJ1-1	-
CASSSSLGGSELFF	TGTGCCAGCAGCTCCTCATTAGGCGGTTCGGAGCTGTTTTTT	TRBV7-2	few	TRBJ2-2	-
CASSLGRDFLTEQFF	TGTGCCAGCAGCTTAGGCCGGGACTTCCTGACTGAGCAGTTCTTC	TRBV11-2	few	TRBJ2-1	-
CASSWRRASSYNEQFF	TGTGCCAGCAGTTGGAGGAGGGCAAGCTCCTACAATGAGCAGTTCTTC	TRBV6-1	many	TRBJ2-1	-
CASSQATRTGITPYGYTF	TGTGCCAGCAGCCAGGCTACACGGACAGGGATAACCCCTTATGGCTACACCTTC	TRBV3-1	-	TRBJ1-2	TRBD1
CASSQDLSSQGGLYEQYF	TGTGCCAGCAGCCAAGATCTCTCTTCCCAAGGGGGTCTTTACGAGCAGTACTTC	TRBV4-2	-	TRBJ2-7	-
CASSPWRETYEQYF	TGTGCCAGCAGCCCCTGGCGGGAGACCTACGAGCAGTACTTC	TRBV9	many	TRBJ2-7	TRBD2
CASSTVTTSYAGELFF	TGTGCCAGCTCAACCGTAACGACTAGCTACGCCGGGGAGCTGTTTTTT	TRBV18	-	TRBJ2-2	TRBD2
CASGPGSGNTIYF	TGTGCCTCGGGCCCCGGTTCTGGAAACACCATATATTTT	TRBV6-1	-	TRBJ1-3	-
CASSLVQGAAWNSPLHF	TGTGCCAGCAGCTTAGTGCAGGGGGCAGCGTGGAATTCACCCCTCCACTTT	TRBV7-6	-	TRBJ1-6	TRBD1
CASSRVGPDTQYF	TGTGCCAGCAGCCGTGTTGGGCCGGATACGCAGTATTTT	TRBV14	few	TRBJ2-3	-
CASSPSGRAAGELFF	TGTGCCAGCAGTCCCAGCGGGAGGGCCGCGGGGGAGCTGTTTTTT	TRBV6-5	-	TRBJ2-2	TRBD2
CASSWGDYTSNQPQHF	TGTGCCAGCAGTTGGGGGGACTATACGAGCAATCAGCCCCAGCATTTT	TRBV6-2/TRBV6-3	-	TRBJ1-5	-
CSARDWGQEDDAFF	TGCAGTGCTAGAGATTGGGGACAGGAGGATGACGCTTTCTTT	TRBV20-1	many	TRBJ1-1	TRBD1
CSAREASGRAGEQFF	TGCAGTGCTAGAGAGGCTAGCGGGAGGGCCGGTGAGCAGTTCTTC	TRBV20-1	many	TRBJ2-1	TRBD2
CASSIAQSSYNEQFF	TGCGCCAGCAGCATCGCACAAAGCTCCTACAATGAGCAGTTCTTC	TRBV5-1	many	TRBJ2-1	-
CASSLRQGGYQETQYF	TGTGCCAGCAGCCTACGACAGGGAGGCTACCAAGAGACCCAGTACTTC	TRBV28	many	TRBJ2-5	-
CASSKKRGPEHQETQYF	TGTGCCAGCAGTAAAAAAAGGGGGCCAGAACACCAAGAGACCCAGTACTTC	TRBV6-1	many	TRBJ2-5	TRBD1
CASSLGGGVQETQYF	TGTGCCAGCAGTTTAGGAGGTGGTGTCCAAGAGACCCAGTACTTC	TRBV28	many	TRBJ2-5	-
CAISATVTYEQYF	TGTGCCATCAGTGCTACAGTGACCTACGAGCAGTACTTC	TRBV10-3	few	TRBJ2-7	-
CASNPGGMADTQYF	TGCGCCAGTAACCCAGGGGGCATGGCAGATACGCAGTATTTT	TRBV5-1	few	TRBJ2-3	TRBD1
CANSLGSGSSIRVVGTQYF	TGTGCCAACAGTTTGGGATCTGGGAGTTCGATACGGGTAGTGGGTACGCAGTATTTT	TRBV12-3/TRBV12-4	-	TRBJ2-3	-
CASSSREGGYEQYF	TGCGCCAGCAGTTCACGGGAGGGAGGTTACGAGCAGTACTTC	TRBV4-1	-	TRBJ2-7	TRBD2
CSVALRGGRNSNQPQHF	TGCAGCGTTGCACTGCGAGGGGGGAGGAATAGCAATCAGCCCCAGCATTTT	TRBV29-1	-	TRBJ1-5	-
CAIRGDRLYGYTF	TGTGCCATCAGAGGAGACAGGCTCTATGGCTACACCTTC	TRBV10-3	-	TRBJ1-2	-